These T cell receptor beta chains were read from a single sample in a study of blood T cell repertoires in COVID-19. Method: immunoSEQ multiplex PCR; TCRdb's copy keeps in-frame clones and lacks some. The table shows roughly 420,000 clones, with 88% occurring only once. Material: PBMCs or T cells enriched from blood (not recorded which). These receptors all stem from a young woman with acute COVID-19. Both conserved end residues are part of each CDR3. D genes are given only for firm matches. The listing skips clone size in some rows; elsewhere it reads once, few, many or a size class.

J: TRBJ1-6
V: TRBV7-3
size: .
D: .
DNA: TGTGCCAGCAGCAAAGACAGCTTCTATAATTCACCCCTCCACTTT
CDR3: CASSKDSFYNSPLHF

J: TRBJ1-5
V: TRBV21-1
size: .
D: .
DNA: TGTGCCAGCAGTCTTGCAGGGATAAGCAATCAGCCCCAGCATTTT
CDR3: CASSLAGISNQPQHF

J: TRBJ1-2
V: TRBV27
size: once
D: TRBD1
DNA: TGTGCCAGCAGTCCCGGAGGACAGGGACTACACTATGGCTACACCTTC
CDR3: CASSPGGQGLHYGYTF

J: TRBJ2-1
V: TRBV7-2
size: .
D: TRBD2
DNA: TGTGCCAGCAGCTTAGGCCTAGCGGCCTACAATGAGCAGTTCTTC
CDR3: CASSLGLAAYNEQFF

J: TRBJ2-1
V: TRBV5-1
size: .
D: TRBD2
DNA: TGCGCCAGCAGTCTCCCTCTTATAGCGGGGGGGCCGCACAATGAGCAGTTCTTC
CDR3: CASSLPLIAGGPHNEQFF

J: TRBJ1-1
V: TRBV27
size: .
D: TRBD1
DNA: TGTGCCAGCAGTTTAGGGACAGGTTACATGAACACTGAAGCTTTCTTT
CDR3: CASSLGTGYMNTEAFF

J: TRBJ1-1
V: TRBV5-1
size: .
D: .
DNA: TGCGCCAGCAGCTTCGGGGAAGACACTGAAGCTTTCTTT
CDR3: CASSFGEDTEAFF

J: TRBJ2-2
V: TRBV5-1
size: .
D: TRBD1
DNA: TGCGCCAGCAGGCCAAGCAGGGGGCGGGACACCGGGGAGCTGTTTTTT
CDR3: CASRPSRGRDTGELFF

J: TRBJ2-5
V: TRBV7-9
size: .
D: TRBD1
DNA: TGTGCCAGCAGCGCCCGGACAGGGGAGCAAGAGACCCAGTACTTC
CDR3: CASSARTGEQETQYF

J: TRBJ1-4
V: TRBV30
size: once
D: .
DNA: TGTGCCTGGACCGGGGGTTCTTCAGGGACAACTAATGAAAAACTGTTTTTT
CDR3: CAWTGGSSGTTNEKLFF

J: TRBJ2-1
V: TRBV4-3
size: once
D: .
DNA: TGCGCCAGCAGCCAAGATCAGACGACAGACTTACCAACCTACAATGAGCAGTTCTTC
CDR3: CASSQDQTTDLPTYNEQFF

J: TRBJ2-1
V: TRBV7-9
size: .
D: TRBD2
DNA: TGTGCCAGCAACTCCTGGGCAGCGGGGGGTTACAATGAGCAGTTCTTC
CDR3: CASNSWAAGGYNEQFF

J: TRBJ2-7
V: TRBV19
size: .
D: .
DNA: TGTGCCAGTAGTATAGATCTCATCGCAGACGAGCAGTACTTC
CDR3: CASSIDLIADEQYF

J: TRBJ2-7
V: TRBV7-2
size: few
D: .
DNA: TGTGCCAGCAGCTCTTCCTCCTACGAGCAGTACTTC
CDR3: CASSSSSYEQYF

J: TRBJ1-1
V: TRBV29-1
size: .
D: TRBD1
DNA: TGCAGCGTCGACAGGGGTGGAACTGAAGCTTTCTTT
CDR3: CSVDRGGTEAFF

J: TRBJ2-1
V: TRBV18
size: .
D: TRBD1
DNA: TGTGCCAGCCTACCTTCTCGGGACAGTTACAATGAGCAGTTCTTC
CDR3: CASLPSRDSYNEQFF

J: TRBJ1-2
V: TRBV20-1
size: .
D: .
DNA: TGCAGTGCTAGATTGGCCTATGGCTACACCTTC
CDR3: CSARLAYGYTF

J: TRBJ2-5
V: TRBV11-2
size: .
D: TRBD2
DNA: TGTGCCAGCAGCCATAGCGGGGGGGCAAGGCAAGAGACCCAGTACTTC
CDR3: CASSHSGGARQETQYF

J: TRBJ1-2
V: TRBV13
size: .
D: TRBD1
DNA: TGTGCCAGCAGCCCCTGGGACAGCCAAGGAGGCTACACCTTC
CDR3: CASSPWDSQGGYTF

J: TRBJ1-2
V: TRBV6-2/TRBV6-3
size: once
D: .
DNA: TGTGCCAGCAGTTATAACCGGAGGTTAGCTAACTATGGCTACACCTTC
CDR3: CASSYNRRLANYGYTF

J: TRBJ1-2
V: TRBV10-1
size: .
D: .
DNA: TGCGCCAGCAGTGATGGGGGGAACTATGGCTACACCTTC
CDR3: CASSDGGNYGYTF

J: TRBJ1-2
V: TRBV15
size: .
D: TRBD1
DNA: TGTGCCACCAGCAGCGGGACAGCGCAACACTATGGCTACACCTTC
CDR3: CATSSGTAQHYGYTF

J: TRBJ1-1
V: TRBV28
size: .
D: TRBD1
DNA: TGTGCCAGCACCCCCGGGGGACAGATAAGTTTGAACACTGAAGCTTTCTTT
CDR3: CASTPGGQISLNTEAFF

J: TRBJ1-1
V: TRBV6-1
size: .
D: TRBD1
DNA: TGTGCCAGCAGTGAACTGAGACAGGGGAACACTGAAGCTTTCTTT
CDR3: CASSELRQGNTEAFF

J: TRBJ1-1
V: TRBV4-2
size: .
D: .
DNA: TGTGCCAGCAGCCAAGATGTCCGGGGGTTAAAGAACACTGAAGCTTTCTTT
CDR3: CASSQDVRGLKNTEAFF

J: TRBJ1-1
V: TRBV7-3
size: few
D: TRBD1
DNA: TGTGCCAGCAGCTTAGGGACAGCGAACACTGAAGCTTTCTTT
CDR3: CASSLGTANTEAFF

J: TRBJ2-1
V: TRBV7-9
size: .
D: TRBD1
DNA: TGTGCCAGCAGCTGGGGGACAGTCTACAATGAGCAGTTCTTC
CDR3: CASSWGTVYNEQFF

J: TRBJ1-2
V: TRBV24-1
size: .
D: .
DNA: TGTGCCACCAGTGAGTCCGGGACAAGGAGAGGCTACACCTTC
CDR3: CATSESGTRRGYTF

J: TRBJ2-3
V: TRBV5-1
size: .
D: TRBD2
DNA: TGCGCCAGCAGCTTATGGGAGGCGGGGGGTGGCGCAGATACGCAGTATTTT
CDR3: CASSLWEAGGGADTQYF

J: TRBJ2-7
V: TRBV6-4
size: .
D: TRBD1
DNA: TGTGCCAGCAGTGAAGGGAGTGGGACCGGGACAGGGAACTACGAGCAGTACTTC
CDR3: CASSEGSGTGTGNYEQYF

J: TRBJ2-4
V: TRBV6-5
size: .
D: TRBD1
DNA: TGTGCCAGCAGAAGACAGGGGGCACGAGACATTCAGTACTTC
CDR3: CASRRQGARDIQYF

J: TRBJ1-2
V: TRBV2
size: .
D: TRBD1
DNA: TGTGCCAGCAGCGGACAGGTTAACTATGGCTACACCTTC
CDR3: CASSGQVNYGYTF

J: TRBJ1-2
V: TRBV2
size: .
D: .
DNA: TGTGCCAGCAGTGAGGGGGCGGGCTATGGCTACACCTTC
CDR3: CASSEGAGYGYTF

J: TRBJ1-2
V: TRBV19
size: .
D: TRBD1
DNA: TGTGCCAGTAGTGCATCCGGGACAGGGGTGGCTGGCTACACCTTC
CDR3: CASSASGTGVAGYTF

J: TRBJ1-5
V: TRBV2
size: .
D: .
DNA: TGTGCCAGCAGCGACAGATACATTAGCAATCAGCCCCAGCATTTT
CDR3: CASSDRYISNQPQHF

J: TRBJ2-1
V: TRBV11-3
size: once
D: TRBD2
DNA: TGTGCCAGCAGCTTAGCGGGACTAGCGGGGGAAAATGAGCAGTTCTTC
CDR3: CASSLAGLAGENEQFF

J: TRBJ2-7
V: TRBV7-2
size: once
D: .
DNA: TGTGCCAGCAGCTTAGTCTTAACTGGGGGGTCTTACGAGCAGTACTTC
CDR3: CASSLVLTGGSYEQYF

J: TRBJ2-5
V: TRBV5-1
size: .
D: .
DNA: TGCGCCAGCAGCGCCCGACTAGGGGAGACCCAGTACTTC
CDR3: CASSARLGETQYF

J: TRBJ1-1
V: TRBV9
size: .
D: .
DNA: TGTGCCAGCAGCGTAGGACAGGAAGCTTTCTTT
CDR3: CASSVGQEAFF

J: TRBJ1-4
V: TRBV5-1
size: .
D: TRBD1
DNA: TGCGCCAGCAGCTACCAGGGACAGGGGAATGAAAAACTGTTTTTT
CDR3: CASSYQGQGNEKLFF

J: TRBJ2-2
V: TRBV20-1
size: .
D: .
DNA: TGCAGTGCTAGTTCAGGGGACACCGGGGAGCTGTTTTTT
CDR3: CSASSGDTGELFF

J: TRBJ2-1
V: TRBV29-1
size: once
D: TRBD1
DNA: TGCAGCGTTGAATTTTGGACAGGGGGGAATGAGCAGTTCTTC
CDR3: CSVEFWTGGNEQFF

J: TRBJ1-1
V: TRBV5-6
size: .
D: TRBD1
DNA: TGTGCCAGCAGCCCGGGGACAGGGGGCCGCGTGAACACTGAAGCTTTCTTT
CDR3: CASSPGTGGRVNTEAFF

J: TRBJ2-2
V: TRBV14
size: .
D: TRBD1
DNA: TGTGCCAGCAGCAAAACAGGGCCGACAGGGCGGACCGGGGAGCTGTTTTTT
CDR3: CASSKTGPTGRTGELFF

J: TRBJ1-1
V: TRBV3-1/TRBV3-2
size: .
D: .
DNA: TGTGCCAGCAGCCACCTGGAGGATCCCTTTTGCTTT
CDR3: CASSHLEDPFCF

J: TRBJ1-5
V: TRBV27
size: .
D: TRBD1
DNA: TGTGCCAGCAGGAACAGGGGGAATCAGCCCCAGCATTTT
CDR3: CASRNRGNQPQHF

J: TRBJ2-3
V: TRBV6-5
size: .
D: .
DNA: TGTGCCAGCCTAAGACAAGCACAGTGGGTTACGCAGTATTTT
CDR3: CASLRQAQWVTQYF

J: TRBJ1-5
V: TRBV24-1
size: .
D: .
DNA: TGTGCCACCAGTGGACATACCTTTGGGCCCCAGCATTTT
CDR3: CATSGHTFGPQHF

J: TRBJ2-1
V: TRBV5-6
size: .
D: TRBD1
DNA: TGTGCCAGCAGCTTGGATCCAGGGGGATCCTACAATGAGCAGTTCTTC
CDR3: CASSLDPGGSYNEQFF

J: TRBJ2-7
V: TRBV2
size: .
D: .
DNA: TGTGCCAGCAGTGAAGAAAGGGGGTACGAGCAGTACTTC
CDR3: CASSEERGYEQYF

J: TRBJ1-1
V: TRBV3-1/TRBV3-2
size: .
D: .
DNA: TGTGCCAGCAGCCAAACGCAGGGGTCAACTGAAGCTTTCTTT
CDR3: CASSQTQGSTEAFF

J: TRBJ2-2
V: TRBV10-1
size: .
D: .
DNA: TGCGCCAGCAGTGAGAATTCCTCGGGGGAGCTGTTTTTT
CDR3: CASSENSSGELFF

J: TRBJ1-2
V: TRBV6-2/TRBV6-3
size: .
D: .
DNA: TGTGCCAGCAGTTACACCCAGAACTATGGCTACACCTTC
CDR3: CASSYTQNYGYTF

J: TRBJ2-5
V: TRBV5-6
size: .
D: TRBD2
DNA: TGTGCCAGCAGCTGGGAGACTAGCGATTGGGAAGAGACCCAGTACTTC
CDR3: CASSWETSDWEETQYF

J: TRBJ2-4
V: TRBV12-3/TRBV12-4
size: .
D: TRBD1
DNA: TGTGCCAGCACCACGACAGGGGCCGACATTCAGTACTTC
CDR3: CASTTTGADIQYF

J: TRBJ1-1
V: TRBV5-4
size: once
D: .
DNA: TGTGCCAGCATCCCTCGGGGGGGGGCAGGCACTGAAGCTTTCTTT
CDR3: CASIPRGGAGTEAFF

J: TRBJ1-4
V: TRBV9
size: few
D: .
DNA: TGTGCCAGCACCCGAGGGTCAACTAATGAAAAACTGTTTTTT
CDR3: CASTRGSTNEKLFF

J: TRBJ2-7
V: TRBV7-8
size: once
D: .
DNA: TGTGCCAGCAGCCCCCGGCTGGGGGAGGTGGACGAGCAGTACTTC
CDR3: CASSPRLGEVDEQYF